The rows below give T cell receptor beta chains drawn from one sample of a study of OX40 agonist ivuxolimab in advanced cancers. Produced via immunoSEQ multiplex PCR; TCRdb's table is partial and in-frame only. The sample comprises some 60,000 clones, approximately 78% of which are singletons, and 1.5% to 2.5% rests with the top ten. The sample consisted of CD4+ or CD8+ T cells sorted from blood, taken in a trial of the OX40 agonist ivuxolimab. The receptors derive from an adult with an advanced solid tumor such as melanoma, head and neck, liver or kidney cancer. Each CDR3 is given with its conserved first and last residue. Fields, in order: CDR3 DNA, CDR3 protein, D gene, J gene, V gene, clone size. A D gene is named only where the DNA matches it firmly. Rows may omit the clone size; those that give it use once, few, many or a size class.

TGTGCCAGTAGTATCTTGGACGGTAATCAGCCCCAGCATTTT | CASSILDGNQPQHF | - | TRBJ1-5 | TRBV19 | few
TGTGCCAGCAGTGTGCAGGGTAACACTGAAGCTTTCTTT | CASSVQGNTEAFF | - | TRBJ1-1 | TRBV2 | -
TGTGCCAGCACCCTCGAGGCGGTCTATGGCTACACCTTC | CASTLEAVYGYTF | - | TRBJ1-2 | TRBV11-2 | few
TGCGCCAGCAGCCAGACAGAGGCGGCTGACGAGCAGTACTTC | CASSQTEAADEQYF | - | TRBJ2-7 | TRBV5-1 | medium-sized
TGTGCCAGCAGTACCCCGAGGGGTGGCGAGCAGTACTTC | CASSTPRGGEQYF | - | TRBJ2-7 | TRBV6-5 | -
TGTGCCAGCAGCCTCCGAAGGGTTTCTTCCTACAATGAGCAGTTCTTC | CASSLRRVSSYNEQFF | - | TRBJ2-1 | TRBV9 | -
TGTGCCAGCAGCCGAGAGCCCCGGGCTAATGAAAAACTGTTTTTT | CASSREPRANEKLFF | - | TRBJ1-4 | TRBV7-8 | -
TGCGCCAGCAGCCTAGGAGGGTCGGCACGAGGCAATGAGCAGTTCTTC | CASSLGGSARGNEQFF | - | TRBJ2-1 | TRBV4-3 | -
TGCGCCAGCAGCCCGGCACCAACAGGGACTGAAGCTTTCTTT | CASSPAPTGTEAFF | - | TRBJ1-1 | TRBV4-3 | -
TGCGCCAGCAGTCCCTGGACTAGCGGGAGGCAAGAGACCCAGTACTTC | CASSPWTSGRQETQYF | TRBD2 | TRBJ2-5 | TRBV10-2 | -
TGTGCCAGCAGCTTGGCGGCCTATGGCTACACCTTC | CASSLAAYGYTF | - | TRBJ1-2 | TRBV5-6 | -
TGCGCCAGCAGCTCCAGCGGGCCCTCCTACGAGCAGTACTTC | CASSSSGPSYEQYF | - | TRBJ2-7 | TRBV5-1 | -
TGTGCCAGCGTGGTGGAGGGGGGGGCTGAAGCTTTCTTT | CASVVEGGAEAFF | - | TRBJ1-1 | TRBV6-1 | -
TGTGCCTGGAGAGAGGACCCCAGCACAGATACGCAGTATTTT | CAWREDPSTDTQYF | - | TRBJ2-3 | TRBV30 | -
TGTGCCAGCAGCTTAGCGGGACAGGGGGCAGGGGAGACCCAGTACTTC | CASSLAGQGAGETQYF | TRBD1 | TRBJ2-5 | TRBV7-6 | -
TGTGCCAGCAGTAACCGGGACAGACAGTACTTC | CASSNRDRQYF | TRBD1 | TRBJ2-7 | TRBV6-5 | -
TGTGCCAGCAGTACCGGGACTAGCGGTGGCACAGATACGCAGTATTTT | CASSTGTSGGTDTQYF | TRBD2 | TRBJ2-3 | TRBV27 | -
TGTGCCAGCAGTGTGCGTGGATACTATGGCTACACCTTC | CASSVRGYYGYTF | - | TRBJ1-2 | TRBV2 | -
TGTGCCAGCAGCTTCACCCTAGGAGATGAGCAGTTCTTC | CASSFTLGDEQFF | - | TRBJ2-1 | TRBV7-9 | -
TGTGCCAGCAGCCAAGCGCGGCACAGGGACCAGCCCCAGCATTTT | CASSQARHRDQPQHF | - | TRBJ1-5 | TRBV5-6 | -
TGTGCCAGCAGCTTCTCCACGGGCGGCTACACCTTC | CASSFSTGGYTF | - | TRBJ1-2 | TRBV7-9 | -
TGTGCCTGGAGAGACCCCTTCCTGGGACAGCCCCAGCATTTT | CAWRDPFLGQPQHF | - | TRBJ1-5 | TRBV30 | few
TGTGCCAGCAGCCAAAGGGACAGGGTCGAGCAGTACTTC | CASSQRDRVEQYF | TRBD1 | TRBJ2-7 | TRBV4-2 | -
TGTGCCAGCAGCTTAGTCGGGGGGAATCCACTTGAAGCTTTCTTT | CASSLVGGNPLEAFF | - | TRBJ1-1 | TRBV7-2 | -
TGTGCCAGCAGCCAAGGAGGGACAGTCAGTTCTGGCTACACCTTC | CASSQGGTVSSGYTF | TRBD1 | TRBJ1-2 | TRBV14 | -
TGTGCCAGCAGAGGGGGGCAGGGGGCGAACAATGAGCAGTTCTTC | CASRGGQGANNEQFF | - | TRBJ2-1 | TRBV21-1 | -
TGTGCCAGCAGCGTGAAGACGAATTCACCCCTCCACTTT | CASSVKTNSPLHF | - | TRBJ1-6 | TRBV7-2 | -
TGTGCCAGCAGCAAAAAGAGAAGGGACAGGGAGGAGACCCAGTACTTC | CASSKKRRDREETQYF | - | TRBJ2-5 | TRBV21-1 | -
TGTGCCAGCAGTCGACAGGGGGCCTTCACAGATACGCAGTATTTT | CASSRQGAFTDTQYF | TRBD1 | TRBJ2-3 | TRBV2 | -
TGTGCCAGCAGTCAGGGGGGTGGGGAGACCCAGTACTTC | CASSQGGGETQYF | - | TRBJ2-5 | TRBV5-4 | few
TGTGCCAGCAGCTTTGTAGGGCACTCCTCCAATGAGCAGTTCTTC | CASSFVGHSSNEQFF | - | TRBJ2-1 | TRBV12-1 | -
TGTGCCATCAGTGCCGGGACTAGCGGGAAGGGCGGGCAGTTCTTC | CAISAGTSGKGGQFF | TRBD2 | TRBJ2-1 | TRBV10-3 | -
TGTGCCAGACCCTGGGTGGGGGCTGGTGCTTTCTTT | CARPWVGAGAFF | - | TRBJ1-1 | TRBV27 | -
TGTGCCAGCAGTGACCAATTAGCGGAAGAGACCCAGTACTTC | CASSDQLAEETQYF | - | TRBJ2-5 | TRBV2 | -
TGCGCCAGCAGCCCCAATATCCCCTCCTTCTACAATGAGCAGTTCTTC | CASSPNIPSFYNEQFF | - | TRBJ2-1 | TRBV4-3 | -
TGTGCCAGGAGGACAGGGCAAGAGACCCAGTACTTC | CARRTGQETQYF | TRBD1 | TRBJ2-5 | TRBV2 | few
TGCAGCGTTGCGGGGCAGGCCACTGAAGCTTTCTTT | CSVAGQATEAFF | - | TRBJ1-1 | TRBV29-1 | few
TGTGCCAGCAGCTTAGGGCACCGTTTTGAGCAGTTCTTC | CASSLGHRFEQFF | - | TRBJ2-1 | TRBV7-2 | few
TGTGCCAGCAGTTCCTCGGGACTGGAGCAGTTCTTC | CASSSSGLEQFF | - | TRBJ2-1 | TRBV2 | -
TGCGCCAGCAGTCATCCGGGACAGAGTTACTACGAGCAGTACTTC | CASSHPGQSYYEQYF | TRBD1 | TRBJ2-7 | TRBV23-1 | few
TGTGCCAGCAGCCCCAAGACAGGGGCTTTTTCCTACAATGAGCAGTTCTTC | CASSPKTGAFSYNEQFF | TRBD1 | TRBJ2-1 | TRBV7-6 | -
TGTGCCAGCAGTCTACGAGGGAGGGTGGGGGAAAAACTGTTTTTT | CASSLRGRVGEKLFF | - | TRBJ1-4 | TRBV6-1 | -